This TCR beta chain was observed in a study of memory CD4+ T cells and cytomegalovirus serostatus (dated by TCRdb to the late 2010s). At the level of the whole study: The cohort comprised 33 healthy Belgian adults, 9 CMV seropositive and 24 CMV seronegative. CD4+ memory TCRbeta repertoires of a Belgian cohort with known cytomegalovirus serostatus were sequenced in order to replicate a published TCR-based CMV serostatus classifier.

Looking up the germline V gene yields CDR1 SGHAT and CDR2 FQNNGV. Measured from the cysteine to the phenylalanine, the CDR3 is 14 residues long. Just CDR3 DNA is preserved here, 42 bases in frame from base 1. Between the V and J ends, shortened by 5 bases and 8 bases respectively, the junction contains 15 bases. A FACSAria II was used to sort memory CD4+ T cells, defined as single viable CD3+CD4+CD8-CD45RO+ cells. CMV serostatus was determined using a Roche Elecsys assay that detects serum IgG against CMV pp150, pp28, p38 and p52. Following thawing, total CD4+ T cells were enriched through positive selection using CD4 magnetic microbeads. The samples came from a different study that was designed specifically to examine the CD4+ T cell memory repertoire. Following standard operating procedures, peripheral blood mononuclear cells were isolated and cryopreserved, while serum was kept at -80 degrees C. The staining used CD3-PerCP (BW264/56), CD4-APC (RPA-T4), CD45RO-PE (UCHT1) and CD8-Pacific Orange (3B5) antibodies, and Sytox blue was used to exclude non-viable cells.

Genomic DNA was extracted from sorted cells with the Quick-DNA Microprep Kit. Amplification of TCRbeta DNA was done with the immunoSEQ hsTCRbeta kit, following the protocol from the manufacturer. An Illumina MiSeq instrument was used to sequence the TCRbeta libraries. The paper's data handling went like this. Following removal of out-of-frame sequences, 2,204,828 distinct TCRbeta sequences were retained, with an average of roughly 70,000 per individual. Each individual was scored by the count of 150 to 200 previously reported CMV-associated TCRbeta sequences and the total productive distinct TCRbeta count. A beta-binomial model was reimplemented in Python, and random forests from scikit-learn, run with default parameters, were trained on data from the US cohort. Classifier performance on the Belgian cohort was summarized as median AUC with percentile confidence intervals over 10,000 bootstrap iterations. The immuneACCESS repertoire file appears here via TCRdb, limited to in-frame rearrangements. These files lack a portion of the clones; in checked studies, under half of the deficit traces to unresolved V genes, and the cause of the others is not known. V and J calls and clone size follow that table, whereas D and trimming were derived from the DNA. The sample table shows around 84,000 clones, and approximately 84% are seen once. The ten most abundant clones make up around 0.73% of the sample.

In the case of this clone: Its antigen remains unidentified. No base quality values were provided; no much bigger clone lies one nucleotide off.

What the research found in general, with its limitations: For CMV serostatus prediction, a median bootstrapped AUC of about 0.95 was reached with the original framework, and a median bootstrapped AUC of about 0.9 was reached with a US-trained random forest. Only CD4+CD45RO+ memory cells were sequenced, in contrast to the original study, which included naive and memory CD4+ and CD8+ populations. Of roughly 170 previously reported CMV-associated TCRbeta sequences, approximately 64 appeared in the CD4+ memory repertoires, each in one to five individuals. The results were interpreted as suggesting that the CMV-associated TCR signature is mostly present in the CD4+ memory repertoire. On the Belgian cohort, the classifier built on the original framework reached a median bootstrapped AUC of around 0.95, with a 95% CI of 0.76-1.00.

The sequenced material came from memory CD4+ T cells from blood. This receptor was obtained from an adult in good health and CMV-seronegative. The chain is assembled from TRBV11-2 and TRBJ1-4, with TRBD1 as a weak D call on 5 bases. The DNA sequence is as follows: TGTGCCAGCAGCGGGGGGAGGGTGCGGGAAAAACTGTTTTTT. Its protein product is CASSGGRVREKLFF.